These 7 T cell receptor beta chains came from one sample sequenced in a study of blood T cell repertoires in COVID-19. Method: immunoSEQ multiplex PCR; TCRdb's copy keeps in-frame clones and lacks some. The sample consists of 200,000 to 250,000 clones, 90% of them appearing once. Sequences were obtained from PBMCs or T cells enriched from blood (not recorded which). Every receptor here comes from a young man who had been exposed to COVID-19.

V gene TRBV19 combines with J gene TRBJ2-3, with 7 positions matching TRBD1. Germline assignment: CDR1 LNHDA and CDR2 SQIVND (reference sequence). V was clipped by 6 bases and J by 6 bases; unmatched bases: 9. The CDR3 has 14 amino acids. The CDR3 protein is CASRTGGQRDTQYF. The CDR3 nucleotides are TGTGCCAGTAGAACTGGGGGACAGAGGGATACGCAGTATTTT.

This CDR3 reads CASRSPGQRQETQYF. For the CDR3, the DNA is TGTGCCAGCAGATCGCCGGGACAGCGACAAGAGACCCAGTACTTC. The genes are TRBV6-5 and TRBJ2-5; 7 positions match TRBD1. The CDR3 length is 15 residues. J gave up 2 bases and V 6 bases, and 9 bases lay outside the gene matches. CDR1 MNHEY and CDR2 SVGAGI come from the germline V gene.

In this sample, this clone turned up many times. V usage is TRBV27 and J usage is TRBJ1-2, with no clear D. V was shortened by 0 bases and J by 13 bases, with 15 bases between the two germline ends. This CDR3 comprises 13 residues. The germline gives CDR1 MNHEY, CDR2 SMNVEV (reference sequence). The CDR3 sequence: CASSLSIGNFPTF. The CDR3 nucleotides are TGTGCCAGCAGTTTATCGATCGGTAACTTCCCCACCTTC.

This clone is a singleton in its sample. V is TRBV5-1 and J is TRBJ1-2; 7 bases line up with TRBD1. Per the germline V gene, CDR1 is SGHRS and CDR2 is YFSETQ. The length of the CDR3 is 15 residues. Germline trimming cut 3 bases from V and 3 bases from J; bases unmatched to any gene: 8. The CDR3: CASSWGEGADYGYTF. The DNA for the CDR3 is TGCGCCAGCAGCTGGGGAGAGGGGGCGGACTATGGCTACACCTTC. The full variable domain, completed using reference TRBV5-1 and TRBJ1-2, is KAGVTQTPRYLIKTRGQQVTLSCSPISGHRSVSWYQQTPGQGLQFLFEYFSETQRNKGNFPGRFSGRQFSNSRSEMNVSTLELGDSALYLCASSWGEGADYGYTFGSGTRLTVV.

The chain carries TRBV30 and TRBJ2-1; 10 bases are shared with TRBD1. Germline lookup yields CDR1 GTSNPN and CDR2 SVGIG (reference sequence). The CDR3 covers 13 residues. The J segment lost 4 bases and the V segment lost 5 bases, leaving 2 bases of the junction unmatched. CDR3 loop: CAWRQGAYNEQFF. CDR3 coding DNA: TGTGCCTGGCGACAGGGGGCTTACAATGAGCAGTTCTTC. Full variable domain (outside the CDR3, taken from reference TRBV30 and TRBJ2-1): SQTIHQWPATLVQPVGSPLSLECTVEGTSNPNLYWYRQAAGRGLQLLFYSVGIGQISSEVPQNLSASRPQDRQFILSSKKLLLSDSGFYLCAWRQGAYNEQFFGPGTRLTVL.

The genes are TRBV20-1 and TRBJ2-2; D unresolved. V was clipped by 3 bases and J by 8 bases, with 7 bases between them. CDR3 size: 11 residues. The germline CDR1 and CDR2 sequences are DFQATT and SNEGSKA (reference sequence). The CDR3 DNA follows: TGCAGTGCTAGGAGCACTGGGGAGCTGTTTTTT. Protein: CSARSTGELFF.

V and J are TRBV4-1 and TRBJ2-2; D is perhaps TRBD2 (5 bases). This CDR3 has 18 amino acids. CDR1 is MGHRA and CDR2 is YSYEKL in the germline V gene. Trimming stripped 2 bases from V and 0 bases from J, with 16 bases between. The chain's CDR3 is CASSQPARTRPNTGELFF. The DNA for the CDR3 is TGCGCCAGCAGCCAACCCGCCCGGACTCGGCCGAACACCGGGGAGCTGTTTTTT.